This TCR beta chain was identified in a study of yellow fever vaccine responses in identical twins. Broader study findings: The authors reported partly convergent, partly personalized vaccine responses in identical twins.

The CDR3 totals 15 residues. The germline CDR1 and CDR2 sequences are KGHSH and LQKENI. V was clipped by 3 bases and J by 3 bases; unmatched bases: 5. TCRdb used MiXCR to reprocess the RT-PCR reads, holding one entry per CDR3 protein. This table has thousands of distinct CDR3 sequences, roughly nine tenths appearing once. In the case of this clonotype: Its antigen is not identified.

The genes are TRBV18 and TRBJ2-4; 7 bases are a match to TRBD1. The receptor comes from a woman younger than 35 who received the yellow fever vaccine. The specimen was T cells from blood (PBMCs), unsorted or a sorted subset (not recorded which), collected before or after yellow fever vaccination (not recorded which). As DNA, the CDR3 is TGTGCCAGCTCACCCCGGGACAGCCTCAAAAACATTCAGTACTTC. Translation: CASSPRDSLKNIQYF.